These 7 T cell receptor beta chains originate from one sample sequenced in a study of long-term antiretroviral therapy in people with HIV. At survey level, the immunoSEQ assay was run in its v3.0 version. Some clones are missing from TCRdb's copy, which holds only in-frame ones; the method was immunoSEQ multiplex PCR. The sample includes about 28,000 clones, 85% to 95% of them seen just once. Material: unsorted PBMCs, obtained 5.3 years after starting antiretroviral therapy. These receptors were obtained from a man in his fifties or sixties with HIV.

The chain is built from TRBV28 and TRBJ1-1, with 7 bases identical to TRBD1. The V segment lost 4 bases and the J segment 10 bases; nucleotides outside the gene matches: 12. Germline CDR1 MDHEN, CDR2 SYDVKM. The length of the CDR3 is 14 residues. The DNA of the CDR3 is TGTGCCAGCAGTTCCCCTGACAGGGCGGCAGTAGCTTTCTTT. This translates into CASSSPDRAAVAFF. Full variable domain (missing parts from reference TRBV28 and TRBJ1-1): DVKVTQSSRYLVKRTGEKVFLECVQDMDHENMFWYRQDPGLGLRLIYFSYDVKMKEKGDIPEGYSVSREKKERFSLILESASTNQTSMYLCASSSPDRAAVAFFGQGTRLTVV.

V usage is TRBV28 and J usage is TRBJ1-5; unclear D gene. V was pared by 6 bases and J by 6 bases, with 6 bases between. Germline CDR1 reads MDHEN; CDR2 reads SYDVKM. The CDR3 is 11 amino acids. The CDR3 DNA follows: TGTGCCAGCAGGGGAGGTCAGCCCCAGCATTTT. It is translated as CASRGGQPQHF. The full variable domain, completed using reference TRBV28 and TRBJ1-5, is DVKVTQSSRYLVKRTGEKVFLECVQDMDHENMFWYRQDPGLGLRLIYFSYDVKMKEKGDIPEGYSVSREKKERFSLILESASTNQTSMYLCASRGGQPQHFGDGTRLSIL.

A single count supports this clone. The gene calls are TRBV11-1 and TRBJ2-7, with a possible D match to TRBD2 (6 bases). V lost 6 bases and J 2 bases, leaving 20 bases between the germline ends. There are 16 residues in the CDR3. The germline CDR1 and CDR2 sequences are SGHAT and FQDESV (reference sequence). The CDR3 is CASSSHWDFPTYEQYF. The CDR3 region has the DNA TGTGCCAGCAGTTCTCATTGGGACTTCCCTACCTACGAGCAGTACTTC.

This clone occurred once. The chain employs TRBV30 and TRBJ2-1, with D uncertain. Germline-derived CDR1 and CDR2 are GTSNPN and SVGIG (reference sequence). The CDR3 totals 15 residues. V gave up 4 bases and J gave up 2 bases, with 15 bases separating them. As DNA, the CDR3 is TGTGCCTGGATGGCAGATAGGCGTACCTACAATGAGCAGTTCTTC. Protein sequence: CAWMADRRTYNEQFF.

J is TRBJ1-5 and V is TRBV28; 7 nucleotides agree with TRBD1. The CDR3 totals 15 residues. The junction had 7 bases not matched to a gene; V was cut back by 1 base and J by 7 bases. Germline V gene lookup returns CDR1 MDHEN and CDR2 SYDVKM. As DNA, the CDR3 is TGTGCCAGCAGTTTATTAGACAGGGTCTACCAGCCCCAGCATTTT. It encodes CASSLLDRVYQPQHF.

J is TRBJ2-4 and V is TRBV10-3; D possibly uses TRBD1 or TRBD2 (5 bases each). Germline assignment: CDR1 ENHRY and CDR2 SYGVKD. The CDR3 sequence is 13 residues long. Trimming left V 11 bases short and J 4 bases short, with 15 bases between. The CDR3 sequence: CAGTGTSKNIQYF. CDR3 DNA: TGTGCCGGAACCGGGACCAGTAAAAACATTCAGTACTTC.

This chain connects TRBV5-1 to TRBJ2-7; a weak D match, TRBD1 (5 bases). The CDR3 has 14 amino acids. The germline V and J ends were trimmed by 0 bases and 4 bases, with 11 bases remaining between them. Germline-derived CDR1 and CDR2 are SGHRS and YFSETQ. The CDR3 DNA sequence: TGCGCCAGCAGCTTGGACAGGATGTTGTACGAGCAGTACTTC. Translation: CASSLDRMLYEQYF.